This T cell receptor beta chain was obtained from a study of T cell repertoires in aging, cancer and after chemotherapy. Across the whole study: Donors were grouped into six age bands spanning 30 or younger through 70 or older. General observations from the study: Median generation probability rose over the chemotherapy interval in each cancer cohort, suggesting rebound thymic output.

A mixed TRB-A/B primer pool amplified rearranged TRB by multiplex touch-down PCR. One entry per CDR3 protein, called by TCRdb with MiXCR from the multiplex PCR reads. The profile shows roughly 3,200 distinct CDR3 sequences, 45% of them singletons. Amplification of TCR beta used genomic DNA extracted from peripheral blood. Concerning this clonotype: Antigen: not known.

The V gene lost 10 bases and the J gene lost 8 bases, with 26 bases spanning the gap. The CDR3 loop spans 15 amino acids. The TCR was taken from a human donor with a solid tumor. What was sequenced was blood. The V gene is TRBV12-3 or TRBV12-4, the J gene TRBJ1-2; perhaps TRBD1 as D (6 bases). CDR3 nucleotides: TGTGCCACCGAACGGTTCCAAGCAGGGGCTGACGGCTACACCTTC. As protein: CATERFQAGADGYTF.